This T cell receptor (beta chain) was sequenced during a study of blood T cell repertoires in COVID-19. About the study: The study drew acute and convalescent COVID-19 samples from the United States, Italy and Spain.

Profiled with immunoSEQ multiplex PCR; TCRdb holds only in-frame clones, not every one. The data contain about 280,000 clones, roughly 86% of them singletons. This clone occurred a few times. From germline, CDR1 is MNHEY and CDR2 SVGAGI. The CDR3 is made up of 14 amino acids. V shed 6 bases and J 7 bases; nucleotides not matched to a gene: 8. The clonotype originates from a woman aged 25 to 45 with COVID-19, enrolled during active disease. Sequencing used peripheral blood. V is TRBV6-5 and J is TRBJ1-2; 10 nucleotides agree with TRBD1. The chain's CDR3 is CASSLIGTGVGYTF. DNA of the CDR3: TGTGCCAGCAGCTTGATCGGGACAGGGGTTGGCTACACCTTC.